These 31 T cell receptor beta chains originate from one sample sequenced in a study of cytomegalovirus exposure and HLA in healthy donors (dated by TCRdb to 2016 to 2017). Library construction relied on the immunoSEQ multiplex PCR assay. A mixture of 60 forward primers for TCR Vbeta segments and 13 reverse primers for TCR Jbeta segments was used in the multiplex PCR. TCRdb provides this immuneACCESS table in a form limited to in-frame rearrangements. Some clones are lacking; in checked studies, under half of them reflect an unresolved V gene, and why the rest are absent is not known. Within this sample are about 170,000 clones, with just over 75% of them counted one time only. Of the sample, about 1.9% is held by the ten largest clones. Sequencing was carried out using PBMCs. Source of these receptors: a woman aged 25 to 39 in good health and CMV-seropositive.

V is TRBV28 and J is TRBJ2-3, with 8 bases aligning to TRBD1. Germline loops: CDR1 MDHEN, CDR2 SYDVKM. The ends lost 6 bases at V and 5 bases at J; junction bases unmatched: 10. The length of the CDR3 is 15 residues. The CDR3 is CASSRGRGRLDTQYF. The CDR3 DNA is TGTGCCAGCAGCCGAGGCAGGGGGCGCTTAGATACGCAGTATTTT.

The chain recombines TRBV11-2 with TRBJ1-1, with D possibly TRBD1 on 5 matching bases. V gave up 4 bases and J gave up 4 bases, with 19 bases separating them. The germline V gene encodes CDR1 SGHAT and CDR2 FQNNGV. The CDR3 runs 16 residues. The CDR3 is CASSSTPRGKGTEAFF. The CDR3 nucleotides read TGTGCCAGCAGCTCCACTCCCCGGGGGAAAGGCACTGAAGCTTTCTTT. Full variable domain (rest looked up from reference TRBV11-2 and TRBJ1-1): EAGVAQSPRYKIIEKRQSVAFWCNPISGHATLYWYQQILGQGPKLLIQFQNNGVVDDSQLPKDRFSAERLKGVDSTLKIQPAKLEDSAVYLCASSSTPRGKGTEAFFGQGTRLTVV.

This chain uses TRBV10-3 with TRBJ2-7; D is perhaps TRBD2 (5 bases). Trimming left V 5 bases short and J 3 bases short, with 11 bases between. The CDR3 extends over 13 amino acids. CDR1 and CDR2 (germline): ENHRY, SYGVKD. CDR3 loop: CAISPDGNYEQYF. The DNA for the CDR3 is TGTGCCATCAGTCCGGACGGGAACTACGAGCAGTACTTC.

The rearrangement uses TRBV28 and TRBJ2-7; TRBD1 might be the D (5 bases). V was shortened by 4 bases and J by 7 bases, with 11 bases between the two germline ends. CDR3 length equals 12 residues. CDR1 is MDHEN and CDR2 is SYDVKM in the germline V gene. CDR3 DNA: TGTGCCAGCAGTTCGGCAGGGTGGGAGCAGTACTTC. Protein product: CASSSAGWEQYF.

The gene calls are TRBV6-1 and TRBJ1-5; 7 nucleotides agree with TRBD1. The germline CDR1 and CDR2 sequences are MNHNS and SASEGT. This CDR3 comprises 13 residues. Germline trimming cut 6 bases from V and 9 bases from J; bases unmatched to any gene: 8. The CDR3 here is CASRQGFGWPQHF. DNA for the CDR3: TGTGCCAGCAGACAGGGGTTCGGTTGGCCCCAGCATTTT.

This rearrangement joins TRBV5-1 to TRBJ2-1, with 10 bases that match TRBD1. With 5 bases clipped from V and 2 bases from J, the junction kept 4 bases outside the gene matches. This CDR3 is 15 amino acids long. Germline V gene data show CDR1 as SGHRS and CDR2 as YFSETQ. CDR3 protein: CASRSGTGAYNEQFF. For the CDR3, the DNA is TGCGCCAGCAGATCCGGGACAGGGGCCTACAATGAGCAGTTCTTC.

CDR3 DNA sequence: TGTGCCAGCAGCCGTGGGCCAGTTAATCAGCGGGGGGCCCATTACGAGCAGTACTTC. It specifies CASSRGPVNQRGAHYEQYF. The chain is built from TRBV28 and TRBJ2-7; 9 bases are shared with TRBD2. Germline loops: CDR1 MDHEN, CDR2 SYDVKM. V shed 6 bases and J 4 bases; nucleotides not matched to a gene: 22. The CDR3 sequence is 19 residues long.

Note on this clone: An end of the junction does not agree with germline; a read error may underlie this. This rearrangement joins TRBV10-1 to TRBJ1-4, with D possibly TRBD1 on 5 matching bases. The CDR3 sequence is 13 residues long. CDR1 and CDR2 from the germline V gene are WNHNN and SYGVQD (reference sequence). The CDR3 DNA reads TGCGCCAGCAGTGAGGGGGGGAATGGAAAACTGTTTTTT. Its protein product is CASSEGGNGKLFF.

The chain carries TRBV4-1 and TRBJ2-3, with 13 bases lining up with TRBD2. CDR3 size: 21 residues. Germline assignment: CDR1 MGHRA and CDR2 YSYEKL. The V and J ends lost 0 bases and 0 bases, in that order; junction bases with no gene match: 12. CDR3 protein: CASSQDRGLAGDPTSTDTQYF. CDR3 coding DNA: TGCGCCAGCAGCCAAGATCGAGGACTAGCGGGAGACCCTACTAGCACAGATACGCAGTATTTT.

This chain joins TRBV7-9 and TRBJ1-4; 8 positions match TRBD1. V lost 5 bases, J lost 7 bases, and 18 bases stayed unmatched. CDR3 length: 18 residues. CDR1 SEHNR and CDR2 FQNEAQ come from the germline V gene (reference sequence). Here the CDR3 reads CASSPRQGHLGWGEKLFF. The CDR3 coding sequence is TGTGCCAGCAGCCCGAGACAGGGGCATCTGGGGTGGGGTGAAAAACTGTTTTTT.

The J gene is TRBJ1-3, the V gene TRBV10-3; 7 nucleotides agree with TRBD1. The V gene end was trimmed by 2 bases and the J gene end by 2 bases; junction bases not matched to a gene: 0. Per germline, CDR1 ENHRY and CDR2 SYGVKD. The CDR3 length is 14 residues. The CDR3 DNA follows: TGTGCCATCAGTGAGCAGGGGGCTGGAAACACCATATATTTT. Translating it yields CAISEQGAGNTIYF.

This clone was seen a few times. This rearrangement joins TRBV7-2 to TRBJ1-2; D not certain. Per germline, CDR1 SGHTA and CDR2 FQGNSA. V lost 3 bases and J lost 0, with 14 bases in between. The CDR3 covers 16 residues. Here the CDR3 reads CASSLVSGISNYGYTF. CDR3 nucleotides: TGTGCCAGCAGCTTGGTATCGGGAATTTCTAACTATGGCTACACCTTC.

This clone showed up just once. The chain recombines TRBV5-1 with TRBJ2-7; TRBD1 aligns across 8 bases. V gave up 4 bases and J gave up 5 bases; unmatched junction bases: 8. The CDR3 is 14 amino acids. CDR1 and CDR2 (germline): SGHRS, YFSETQ. As DNA, the CDR3 is TGCGCCAGCAGCCCCTGGACAGGGTCGGACGAGCAGTACTTC. It specifies CASSPWTGSDEQYF.

The chain employs TRBV6-5 and TRBJ1-5, with D possibly TRBD1 on 5 matching bases. The CDR3 extends over 15 amino acids. V lost 8 bases and J 3 bases, leaving 17 bases between the germline ends. Per germline, CDR1 MNHEY and CDR2 SVGAGI. CDR3 DNA: TGTGCCAGCCAACCGGGGGGGGTGGCCAATCAGCCCCAGCATTTT. This sequence encodes CASQPGGVANQPQHF.

V and J are TRBV12-5 and TRBJ1-5, with 9 nucleotides matching TRBD1. The CDR3 is 14 amino acids. V shed 6 bases and J 4 bases; nucleotides not matched to a gene: 4. CDR1 and CDR2 (germline): LGHNT, FRNRAP. The CDR3 region is CASGGDRVNQPQHF. The CDR3 nucleotides are TGTGCTAGTGGGGGGGACAGGGTGAATCAGCCCCAGCATTTT. Drawing the rest from reference TRBV12-5 and TRBJ1-5, the complete variable domain is DARVTQTPRHKVTEMGQEVTMRCQPILGHNTVFWYRQTMMQGLELLAYFRNRAPLDDSGMPKDRFSAEMPDATLATLKIQPSEPRDSAVYFCASGGDRVNQPQHFGDGTRLSIL.

The chain's CDR3 is CASSPGTYNEKLFF. CDR3 coding DNA: TGCGCCAGCAGCCCCGGGACTTATAATGAAAAACTGTTTTTT. The chain recombines TRBV5-1 with TRBJ1-4, with D possibly matching TRBD1 (5 bases). Trimming removed 4 bases at V and 4 bases at J, with 11 bases between. Looked up from germline, CDR1 is SGHRS and CDR2 is YFSETQ. There are 14 residues in the CDR3.

The chain joins TRBV5-6 to TRBJ2-5; D might be TRBD1 (5 bases). Trimming left V 2 bases short and J 5 bases short, with 16 bases between. This CDR3 contains 15 residues. Germline lookup yields CDR1 SGHDT and CDR2 YYEEEE. The CDR3 coding sequence is TGTGCCAGCAGCTTCTTTCAGGGTCGATCGGAGACCCAGTACTTC. Amino acid sequence: CASSFFQGRSETQYF.

V is TRBV13 and J is TRBJ2-7; 8 bases match TRBD1. The CDR3 is 16 residues long. V trimming: 5 bases; J trimming: 2 bases; junction bases outside the gene matches: 11. From germline, CDR1 is PRHDT and CDR2 FYEKMQ (reference sequence). DNA of the CDR3: TGTGCCAGCAGCCTAAAGTGGGACAGGACGACCTACGAGCAGTACTTC. It codes for CASSLKWDRTTYEQYF.

CDR3 in amino acids: CRLGDSTEAFF. The DNA for the CDR3 is TGCAGGCTGGGGGACTCCACTGAAGCTTTCTTT. The chain carries TRBV20-1 and TRBJ1-1; maybe TRBD1 (5 bases). The CDR3 extends over 11 amino acids. CDR1 and CDR2 from the germline V gene are DFQATT and SNEGSKA (reference sequence).

V usage is TRBV28 and J usage is TRBJ2-5, with TRBD1 matching over 7 bases. V lost 5 bases to trimming and J lost 7 bases; unmatched junction nucleotides: 10. The CDR3 sequence is 14 residues long. CDR1 and CDR2 from the germline V gene are MDHEN and SYDVKM. In DNA, the CDR3 is TGTGCCAGCAGTCCCAACGACAGGGCAAGGACCCAGTACTTC. Its translation: CASSPNDRARTQYF.

In this sample, this clone turned up many times. The rearrangement links TRBV11-2 to TRBJ2-1; D may be TRBD2 (7 bases). Germline V gene data show CDR1 as SGHAT and CDR2 as FQNNGV. There are 15 residues in the CDR3. Trimming shortened V by 5 bases and J by 3 bases, and 14 bases separated the two germline ends. This chain's CDR3 is CASSLTRGLYNEQFF. CDR3 sequence (DNA): TGTGCCAGCAGCCTGACGCGGGGGCTCTACAATGAGCAGTTCTTC.

The DNA of the CDR3 is TGTGCCAGCAGTTTAGGGGACAGTAGCTCCTACAATGAGCAGTTCTTC. Amino acids: CASSLGDSSSYNEQFF. The V gene is TRBV28, the J gene TRBJ2-1; TRBD1 matches 7 bases. This CDR3 has 16 amino acids. In germline, CDR1 is MDHEN, CDR2 SYDVKM. V dropped 2 bases and J dropped 0; count of bases not matched to a gene: 4. The full variable domain, rest sourced from reference TRBV28 and TRBJ2-1, is DVKVTQSSRYLVKRTGEKVFLECVQDMDHENMFWYRQDPGLGLRLIYFSYDVKMKEKGDIPEGYSVSREKKERFSLILESASTNQTSMYLCASSLGDSSSYNEQFFGPGTRLTVL.

This clone came up a few times. V is TRBV5-6 and J is TRBJ2-2; D gene unclear. Germline V lookup: CDR1 SGHDT, CDR2 YYEEEE. CDR3 length equals 12 residues. Trimming removed 2 bases from V and 10 bases from J, with 9 bases in between. CDR3 residues: CASSFDTEELFF. For the CDR3, the DNA is TGTGCCAGCAGCTTTGATACTGAGGAGCTGTTTTTT.

The chain has TRBV6-5 and TRBJ1-1, with a weak D call TRBD1 (5 bases). Germline assignment: CDR1 MNHEY and CDR2 SVGAGI. Deletions cut 0 bases from V and 10 bases from J, with 15 bases between. This CDR3 has 14 residues. The CDR3 loop is CASSYSNPSRVAFF. The CDR3 bases are TGTGCCAGCAGTTACTCGAACCCGTCCAGGGTAGCTTTCTTT.

The V and J genes are TRBV6-5 and TRBJ2-7; the match to TRBD2 covers 8 bases. Unmatched junction bases numbered 13, after V lost 2 bases and J lost 7 bases. The CDR3 is 16 residues long. Germline CDR1 MNHEY, CDR2 SVGAGI. Written as DNA, the CDR3 is TGTGCCAGCAGTTACCTAGCCGATCTCATAGCGGGAGAGCAGTACTTC. Translating gives CASSYLADLIAGEQYF.

The chain couples TRBV6-6 to TRBJ1-1, with TRBD1 matching over 7 bases. The ends lost 6 bases at V and 5 bases at J; junction bases unmatched: 9. Germline V gives CDR1 MNHNY, CDR2 SVGAGI (reference sequence). The CDR3 loop spans 14 amino acids. Written as DNA, the CDR3 is TGTGCCAGCAGCATGACAGGGATGACGACTGAAGCTTTCTTT. Translating gives CASSMTGMTTEAFF.

This rearrangement joins TRBV5-4 to TRBJ1-1; D is uncertain. The CDR3 extends over 12 amino acids. Germline V gene sequence: CDR1 SGHNT, CDR2 YYREEE (reference sequence). The ends were cut back, 4 bases at V and 3 bases at J, with 7 bases in the middle. CDR3 in amino acids: CASSPGDTEAFF. Here the CDR3 DNA reads TGTGCCAGCAGCCCGGGTGACACTGAAGCTTTCTTT.

CDR3 protein: CASSGPRGETQYF. The CDR3 DNA sequence: TGTGCCAGTAGTGGCCCCAGGGGGGAGACCCAGTACTTC. The rearrangement uses TRBV19 and TRBJ2-5, with TRBD1 matching over 7 bases. The ends lost 5 bases at V and 5 bases at J; junction bases unmatched: 5. This CDR3 region has 13 residues. Germline CDR1 is LNHDA and CDR2 is SQIVND (reference sequence).

The chain joins TRBV5-1 to TRBJ1-2; possible D gene TRBD1, 5 bases. Trimming left V 2 bases short and J 2 bases short, with 10 bases between. The germline V gene encodes CDR1 SGHRS and CDR2 YFSETQ. The CDR3 length is 14 residues. The CDR3 coding sequence is TGCGCCAGCAGCTTCGGGGGACCAAACTATGGCTACACCTTC. It translates to CASSFGGPNYGYTF.

CDR3 region: CASSVGGYGTDTQYF. The CDR3 nucleotides are TGTGCCAGCAGCGTAGGAGGGTACGGCACAGATACGCAGTATTTT. The chain employs TRBV9 and TRBJ2-3, with TRBD2 as a possible D gene (5 bases). The CDR3 spans 15 residues. The V end was cut by 0 bases, the J end by 1 base, with 9 bases between. The germline V gene has CDR1 SGDLS and CDR2 YYNGEE.

This CDR3 reads CAISESMQGETQYF. CDR3 nucleotides: TGTGCCATCAGTGAGTCGATGCAGGGTGAGACCCAGTACTTC. The chain has TRBV10-3 and TRBJ2-5; the D gene is possibly TRBD1 (5 bases). CDR3 size: 14 residues. CDR1 and CDR2 from the germline V gene are ENHRY and SYGVKD. V was shortened by 0 bases and J by 5 bases, with 10 bases between the two germline ends.